This T cell receptor (beta chain) was sequenced in a study of shared clonotypes between healthy human individuals. Overall study results and limits: The researchers took only blood, and tissue repertoires probably look different.

This clone was seen once. No antigen is known for it. Germline CDR1 MGHRA, CDR2 YSYEKL. This CDR3 is 13 amino acids long. V was clipped by 0 bases and J by 10 bases, with 13 bases between them. Data came from immunoSEQ multiplex PCR; TCRdb stores just in-frame clones and leaves some out. Among fewer than 500,000 clones, 75% to 80% were seen once, and the ten largest hold 9.5% to 15%. The chain is built from TRBV4-1 and TRBJ2-7; D not certain. This receptor was taken from a woman aged 40 to 50 in good health. Some clones in this sample may be carry-over from other donors' samples. Material for sequencing was PBMCs. The CDR3 nucleotides are TGCGCCAGCAGCCAAGATAGTGTAGCAGTCCAGTACTTC. Translated: CASSQDSVAVQYF.